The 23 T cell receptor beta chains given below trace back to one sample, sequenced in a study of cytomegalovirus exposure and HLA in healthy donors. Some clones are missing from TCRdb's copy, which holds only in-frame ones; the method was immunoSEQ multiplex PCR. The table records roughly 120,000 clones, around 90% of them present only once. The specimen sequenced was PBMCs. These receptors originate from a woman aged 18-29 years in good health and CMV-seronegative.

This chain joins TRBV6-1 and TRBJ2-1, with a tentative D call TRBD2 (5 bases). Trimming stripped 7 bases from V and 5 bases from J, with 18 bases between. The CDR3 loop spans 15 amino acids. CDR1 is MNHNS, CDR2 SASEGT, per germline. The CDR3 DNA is TGTGCCAGCACCACGCTTCTCCTGGAGGACAATGAGCAGTTCTTC. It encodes CASTTLLLEDNEQFF.

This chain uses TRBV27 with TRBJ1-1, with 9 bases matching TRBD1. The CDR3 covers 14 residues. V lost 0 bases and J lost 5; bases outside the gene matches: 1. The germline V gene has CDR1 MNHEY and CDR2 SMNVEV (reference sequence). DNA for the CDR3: TGTGCCAGCAGTTTATCGACAGGGGGTACTGAAGCTTTCTTT. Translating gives CASSLSTGGTEAFF.

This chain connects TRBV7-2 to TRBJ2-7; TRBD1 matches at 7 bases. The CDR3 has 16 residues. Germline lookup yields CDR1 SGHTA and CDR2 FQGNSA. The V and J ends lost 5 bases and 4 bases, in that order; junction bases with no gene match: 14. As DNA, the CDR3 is TGTGCCAGCAGCCCGAGTCCGGACAGGTTTTTTTACGAGCAGTACTTC. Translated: CASSPSPDRFFYEQYF.

CDR3 amino acids: CAWSLSSGGAKNIQYF. The CDR3 nucleotides read TGTGCCTGGAGTCTATCGAGTGGGGGGGCCAAAAACATTCAGTACTTC. V usage is TRBV30 and J usage is TRBJ2-4; D may be TRBD2 (6 bases). In germline, CDR1 is GTSNPN, CDR2 SVGIG (reference sequence). The length of the CDR3 is 16 residues. V shed 2 bases and J shed 1 base, with 15 bases lying between them.

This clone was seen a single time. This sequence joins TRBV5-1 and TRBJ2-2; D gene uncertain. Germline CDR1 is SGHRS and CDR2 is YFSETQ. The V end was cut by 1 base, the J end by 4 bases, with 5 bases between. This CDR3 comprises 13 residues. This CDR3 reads CASSLSTTGELFF. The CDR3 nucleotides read TGCGCCAGCAGCTTGTCTACCACCGGGGAGCTGTTTTTT. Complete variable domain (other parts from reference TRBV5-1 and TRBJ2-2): KAGVTQTPRYLIKTRGQQVTLSCSPISGHRSVSWYQQTPGQGLQFLFEYFSETQRNKGNFPGRFSGRQFSNSRSEMNVSTLELGDSALYLCASSLSTTGELFFGEGSRLTVL.

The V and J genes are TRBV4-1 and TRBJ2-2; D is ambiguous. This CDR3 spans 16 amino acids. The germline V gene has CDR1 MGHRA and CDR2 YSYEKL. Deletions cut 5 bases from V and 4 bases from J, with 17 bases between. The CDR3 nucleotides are TGCGCCAGCAGCAGTCCGCGACACTCGATCACCGGGGAGCTGTTTTTT. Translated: CASSSPRHSITGELFF.

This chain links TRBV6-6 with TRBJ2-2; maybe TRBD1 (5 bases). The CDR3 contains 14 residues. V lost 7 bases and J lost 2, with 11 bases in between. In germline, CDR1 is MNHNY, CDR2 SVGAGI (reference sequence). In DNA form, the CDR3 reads TGTGCCAGCACACAGGTCATCAACACCGGGGAGCTGTTTTTT. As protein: CASTQVINTGELFF.

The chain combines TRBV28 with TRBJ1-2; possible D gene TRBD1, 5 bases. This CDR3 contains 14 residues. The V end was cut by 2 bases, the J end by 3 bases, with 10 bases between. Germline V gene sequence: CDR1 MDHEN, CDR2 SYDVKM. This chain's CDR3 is CASSLGGGDYGYTF. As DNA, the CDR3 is TGTGCCAGCAGTTTAGGGGGAGGCGACTATGGCTACACCTTC.

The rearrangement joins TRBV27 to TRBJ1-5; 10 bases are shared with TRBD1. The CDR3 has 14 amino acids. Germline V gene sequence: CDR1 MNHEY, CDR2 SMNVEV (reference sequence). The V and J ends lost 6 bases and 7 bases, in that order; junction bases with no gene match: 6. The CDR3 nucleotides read TGTGCCAGCAGGGACAGGGGGTCGGGGCAGCCCCAGCATTTT. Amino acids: CASRDRGSGQPQHF.

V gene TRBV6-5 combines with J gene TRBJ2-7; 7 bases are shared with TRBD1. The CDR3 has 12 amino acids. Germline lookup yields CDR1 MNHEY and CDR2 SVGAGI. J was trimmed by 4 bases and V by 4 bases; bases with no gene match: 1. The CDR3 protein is CASSSTGYEQYF. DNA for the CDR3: TGTGCCAGCAGTTCGACAGGGTACGAGCAGTACTTC.

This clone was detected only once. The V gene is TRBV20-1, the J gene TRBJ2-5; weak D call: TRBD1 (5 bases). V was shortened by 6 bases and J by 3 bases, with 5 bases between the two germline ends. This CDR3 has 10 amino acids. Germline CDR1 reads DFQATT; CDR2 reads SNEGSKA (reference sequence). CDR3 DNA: TGCAGTGCAGGGGAAGAGACCCAGTACTTC. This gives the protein CSAGEETQYF.

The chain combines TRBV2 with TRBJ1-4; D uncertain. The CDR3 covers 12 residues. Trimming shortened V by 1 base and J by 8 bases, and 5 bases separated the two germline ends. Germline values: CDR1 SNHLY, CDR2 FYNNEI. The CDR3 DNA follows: TGTGCCAGCAGTGAAGGCGGAGAAAAACTGTTTTTT. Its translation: CASSEGGEKLFF.

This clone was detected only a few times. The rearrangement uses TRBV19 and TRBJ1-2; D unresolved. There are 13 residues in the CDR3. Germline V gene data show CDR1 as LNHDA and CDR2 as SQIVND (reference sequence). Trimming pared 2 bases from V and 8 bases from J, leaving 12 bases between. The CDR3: CASSISATRGYTF. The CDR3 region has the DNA TGTGCCAGTAGTATATCCGCCACGAGGGGCTACACCTTC. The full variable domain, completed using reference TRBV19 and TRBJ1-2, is DGGITQSPKYLFRKEGQNVTLSCEQNLNHDAMYWYRQDPGQGLRLIYYSQIVNDFQKGDIAEGYSVSREKKESFPLTVTSAQKNPTAFYLCASSISATRGYTFGSGTRLTVV.

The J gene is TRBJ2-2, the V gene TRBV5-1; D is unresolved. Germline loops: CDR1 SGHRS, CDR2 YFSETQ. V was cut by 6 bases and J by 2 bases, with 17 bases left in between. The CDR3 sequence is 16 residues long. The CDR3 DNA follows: TGCGCCAGCAAACTTGTGGTAGCAGAAAACACCGGGGAGCTGTTTTTT. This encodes CASKLVVAENTGELFF.

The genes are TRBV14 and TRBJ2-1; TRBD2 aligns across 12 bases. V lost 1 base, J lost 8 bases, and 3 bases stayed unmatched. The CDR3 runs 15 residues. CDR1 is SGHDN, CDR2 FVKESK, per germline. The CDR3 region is CASSQGLAGADEQFF. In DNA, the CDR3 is TGTGCCAGCAGCCAAGGACTAGCGGGGGCCGATGAGCAGTTCTTC.

The DNA for the CDR3 is TGTGCCAGCAGTGGAGGATTTAGGGGGCCCGAATCCCACAATGAGCAGTTCTTC. Translating it yields CASSGGFRGPESHNEQFF. This chain connects TRBV2 to TRBJ2-1; 7 bases align to TRBD1. The junction had 17 bases not matched to a gene; V was cut back by 4 bases and J by 5 bases. The CDR3 is 18 amino acids. The germline gives CDR1 SNHLY, CDR2 FYNNEI.

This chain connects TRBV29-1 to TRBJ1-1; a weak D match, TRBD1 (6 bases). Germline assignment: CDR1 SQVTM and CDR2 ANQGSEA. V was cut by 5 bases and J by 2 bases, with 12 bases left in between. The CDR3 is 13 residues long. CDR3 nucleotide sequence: TGCAGCGTTTCCTTAGGGACAAACACTGAAGCTTTCTTT. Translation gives CSVSLGTNTEAFF.

The CDR3 loop reads CASSLRQGSYEQYF. The DNA of the CDR3 is TGTGCCAGCAGCTTGAGACAGGGCTCCTACGAGCAGTACTTC. V and J are TRBV5-4 and TRBJ2-7; 7 bases are shared with TRBD1. V shed 1 base and J 0 bases; nucleotides not matched to a gene: 1. Germline-derived CDR1 and CDR2 are SGHNT and YYREEE (reference sequence). The CDR3 is 14 residues long.

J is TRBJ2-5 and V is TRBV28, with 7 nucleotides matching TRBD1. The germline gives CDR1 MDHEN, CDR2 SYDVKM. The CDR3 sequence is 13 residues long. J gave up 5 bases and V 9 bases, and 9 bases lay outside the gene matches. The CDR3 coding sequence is TGTGCCAGTAAACAGGGGAGTCGGGAGACCCAGTACTTC. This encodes CASKQGSRETQYF.

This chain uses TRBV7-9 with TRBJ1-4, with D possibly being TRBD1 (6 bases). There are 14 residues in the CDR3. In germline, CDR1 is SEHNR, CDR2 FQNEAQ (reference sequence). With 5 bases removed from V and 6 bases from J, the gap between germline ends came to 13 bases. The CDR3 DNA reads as TGTGCCAGCAGCCTACAGGGATGGGATGAAAAACTGTTTTTT. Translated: CASSLQGWDEKLFF. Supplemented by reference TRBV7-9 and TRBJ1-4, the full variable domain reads DTGVSQNPRHKITKRGQNVTFRCDPISEHNRLYWYRQTLGQGPEFLTYFQNEAQLEKSRLLSDRFSAERPKGSFSTLEIQRTEQGDSAMYLCASSLQGWDEKLFFGSGTQLSVL.

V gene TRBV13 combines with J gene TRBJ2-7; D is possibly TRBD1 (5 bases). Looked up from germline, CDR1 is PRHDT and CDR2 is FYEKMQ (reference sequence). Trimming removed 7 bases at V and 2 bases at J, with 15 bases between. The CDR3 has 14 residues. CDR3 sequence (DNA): TGTGCCAGCACCACACCCAGGGATCCCTACGAGCAGTACTTC. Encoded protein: CASTTPRDPYEQYF.

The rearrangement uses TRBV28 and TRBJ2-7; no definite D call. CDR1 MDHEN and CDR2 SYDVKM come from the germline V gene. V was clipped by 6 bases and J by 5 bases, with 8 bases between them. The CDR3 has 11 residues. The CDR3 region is CASSPGNEQYF. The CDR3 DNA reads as TGTGCCAGCAGCCCCGGTAACGAGCAGTACTTC.

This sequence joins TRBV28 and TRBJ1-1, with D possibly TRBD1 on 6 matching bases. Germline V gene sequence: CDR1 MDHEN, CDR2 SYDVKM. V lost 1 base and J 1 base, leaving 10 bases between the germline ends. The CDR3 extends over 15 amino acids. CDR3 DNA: TGTGCCAGCAGTTTATTCGCAGGGGCGAACACTGAAGCTTTCTTT. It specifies CASSLFAGANTEAFF. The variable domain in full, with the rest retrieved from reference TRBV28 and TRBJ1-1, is DVKVTQSSRYLVKRTGEKVFLECVQDMDHENMFWYRQDPGLGLRLIYFSYDVKMKEKGDIPEGYSVSREKKERFSLILESASTNQTSMYLCASSLFAGANTEAFFGQGTRLTVV.